The 12 T cell receptor beta chains given below trace back to one sample, sequenced in a study of blood T cell repertoires in COVID-19. Clones were read by immunoSEQ multiplex PCR, and TCRdb kept only the in-frame ones, dropping some. Of about 220,000 clones listed, about 80% are singletons. Sequenced input: PBMCs or T cells enriched from blood (not recorded which). Source of these receptors: a woman in her 40s who had been exposed to COVID-19.

This rearrangement joins TRBV6-4 to TRBJ1-1; D is unclear. V was pared by 5 bases and J by 1 base, with 11 bases between. Germline loops: CDR1 MRHNA, CDR2 SNTAGT. The CDR3 runs to 14 residues. The CDR3 sequence is CASSSNAGNTEAFF. The CDR3 DNA is TGTGCCAGCAGTTCAAACGCGGGGAACACTGAAGCTTTCTTT.

The rearrangement links TRBV7-8 to TRBJ1-4; 7 bases align to TRBD1. The V and J ends lost 5 bases and 5 bases, in that order; junction bases with no gene match: 11. The germline gives CDR1 SGHVS, CDR2 FQNEAQ. This CDR3 has 16 residues. The CDR3, as DNA: TGTGCCAGCAGCCCTTACACGACAGGGAGCAATGAAAAACTGTTTTTT. It yields the protein CASSPYTTGSNEKLFF. Based on the CDR3 plus reference TRBV7-8 and TRBJ1-4, the full variable domain is GAGVSQSPRYKVAKRGQDVALRCDPISGHVSLFWYQQALGQGPEFLTYFQNEAQLDKSGLPSDRFFAERPEGSVSTLKIQRTQQEDSAVYLCASSPYTTGSNEKLFFGSGTQLSVL.

The V gene is TRBV18, the J gene TRBJ1-5; TRBD1 aligns across 8 bases. Germline V lookup: CDR1 KGHSH, CDR2 LQKENI. V shed 3 bases and J 6 bases; nucleotides not matched to a gene: 4. CDR3 length: 14 amino acids. The CDR3 reads CASSPDRDGQPQHF. Written as DNA, the CDR3 is TGTGCCAGCTCACCGGACAGGGACGGTCAGCCCCAGCATTTT.

V and J are TRBV5-1 and TRBJ1-1; TRBD1 matches 10 bases. Trimming at V came to 6 bases and at J to 3 bases, leaving 5 bases not matched to a gene. In germline, CDR1 is SGHRS, CDR2 YFSETQ. CDR3 length equals 14 residues. CDR3 in DNA: TGCGCCAGCATGACAGGGGGCGCGGACACTGAAGCTTTCTTT. Translated, it gives CASMTGGADTEAFF.

This chain connects TRBV27 to TRBJ1-1, with 10 bases identical to TRBD1. The CDR3 runs to 15 residues. V lost 1 base and J lost 6; bases outside the gene matches: 5. Germline V gives CDR1 MNHEY, CDR2 SMNVEV (reference sequence). CDR3 amino acids: CASSLLGQGSPEAFF. DNA for the CDR3: TGTGCCAGCAGTTTATTGGGACAGGGGTCTCCTGAAGCTTTCTTT.

V and J are TRBV18 and TRBJ1-1; 7 bases line up with TRBD1. This CDR3 is 20 amino acids long. With 3 bases clipped from V and 4 bases from J, the junction kept 23 bases outside the gene matches. Germline V CDR1 and CDR2: KGHSH, LQKENI. The CDR3 protein is CASSPITIPGQKNWFTEAFF. For the CDR3, the DNA is TGTGCCAGCTCACCCATAACCATCCCGGGACAGAAAAATTGGTTCACTGAAGCTTTCTTT.

This clone has a single count. The chain is built from TRBV2 and TRBJ2-3; 12 nucleotides agree with TRBD2. CDR3 length: 15 residues. With 7 bases clipped from V and 2 bases from J, the junction kept 4 bases outside the gene matches. Germline V gene data show CDR1 as SNHLY and CDR2 as FYNNEI. The CDR3 here is CASTRTSGATDTQYF. Written as DNA, the CDR3 is TGTGCCAGCACTCGGACTAGCGGGGCCACAGATACGCAGTATTTT.

Only one count was recorded for this clone. The gene calls are TRBV19 and TRBJ1-2; 8 nucleotides agree with TRBD1. Germline V lookup: CDR1 LNHDA, CDR2 SQIVND (reference sequence). The CDR3 loop spans 14 amino acids. V was pared by 7 bases and J by 8 bases, with 12 bases of the junction left unmatched. For the CDR3, the DNA is TGTGCCAGTATGTCCGCGGACAGGGATTGGGGCTACACCTTC. This sequence encodes CASMSADRDWGYTF.

This clone was detected once. The rearrangement joins TRBV24-1 to TRBJ1-2, with TRBD1 identical over 7 bases. With 4 bases clipped from V and 5 bases from J, the junction kept 3 bases outside the gene matches. The CDR3 loop spans 13 amino acids. The V gene's germline CDR1 is KGHDR and CDR2 SFDVKD. This CDR3 reads CATSDRTGYGYTF. DNA of the CDR3: TGTGCCACCAGTGACAGGACAGGATATGGCTACACCTTC.

This clone was observed a single time. The chain links TRBV28 to TRBJ1-2, with TRBD1 matching over 9 bases. The length of the CDR3 is 15 residues. Unmatched junction bases numbered 6, after V lost 4 bases and J lost 3 bases. Germline V gene sequence: CDR1 MDHEN, CDR2 SYDVKM. The CDR3 spells CASSSPGQGYYGYTF. Here the CDR3 DNA reads TGTGCCAGCAGTTCCCCCGGACAGGGGTACTATGGCTACACCTTC.

V and J are TRBV18 and TRBJ1-1; D unresolved. Germline V gives CDR1 KGHSH, CDR2 LQKENI. The CDR3 totals 17 residues. V was clipped by 2 bases and J by 0 bases, with 16 bases between them. CDR3 sequence (DNA): TGTGCCAGCTCACCATTTTCCCCAAAAACAGTGAACACTGAAGCTTTCTTT. This codes for CASSPFSPKTVNTEAFF.

Details on this clone: At one end the junction does not follow the germline gene, possibly because of a read error. The chain is built from TRBV10-3 and TRBJ1-6; 9 bases align to TRBD1. CDR1 and CDR2 from the germline V gene are ENHRY and SYGVKD. There are 14 residues in the CDR3. CDR3 DNA sequence: TGTGCCACCAGTTGGACAGGGGACAATTCACCCCTCCACTTT. Translating gives CATSWTGDNSPLHF.